This T cell receptor (beta chain) was identified during a study of OX40 agonist ivuxolimab in advanced cancers. Study observations and caveats: Among T cells, CD8+ cells averaged more expanded clones than CD4+ cells.

Libraries were prepared by immunoSEQ multiplex PCR; TCRdb keeps only in-frame clonotypes and omits some of them. The sample holds some 74,000 clones, roughly 94% seen once. V shed 0 bases and J 4 bases; nucleotides not matched to a gene: 2. The CDR3 covers 15 residues. In germline, CDR1 is MNHEY, CDR2 SVGAGI. Details on this clone: Its antigen remains unknown.

The chain uses TRBV6-5 and TRBJ2-1; 8 bases line up with TRBD1. This TCR came from an adult with an advanced solid tumor such as melanoma, head and neck, liver or kidney cancer. The specimen comprised CD4+ or CD8+ T cells sorted from blood, sampled in a trial of the OX40 agonist ivuxolimab. The CDR3 DNA is TGTGCCAGCAGTTACTCCGGGACAGGATACAATGAGCAGTTCTTC. Residues: CASSYSGTGYNEQFF.